This T cell receptor beta chain was obtained from a study of blood T cell repertoires in COVID-19. Authors' processing steps: Reference gene primer amplification gave estimated nucleated cell counts. The repertoire was sequenced with immunoSEQ multiplex PCR; TCRdb's copy has only in-frame clones and lacks some. The V and J calls and clone size come from that table; D and trimming were worked out from the DNA. In the table there are about 120,000 clones, over 65% of which are singletons. Germline assignment: CDR1 SGDLS and CDR2 YYNGEE. This CDR3 is built from 15 residues. V lost 4 bases to trimming and J lost 9 bases; unmatched junction nucleotides: 9.

The V and J genes are TRBV9 and TRBJ2-1; 11 bases fit TRBD2. This TCR derives from a man between 65 and 85 years old with acute or convalescent COVID-19. Sequenced sample: peripheral blood. This chain's CDR3 is CASSLLSGGVGEQFF. The CDR3 region has the DNA TGTGCCAGCAGCTTACTTAGCGGGGGGGTCGGTGAGCAGTTCTTC.